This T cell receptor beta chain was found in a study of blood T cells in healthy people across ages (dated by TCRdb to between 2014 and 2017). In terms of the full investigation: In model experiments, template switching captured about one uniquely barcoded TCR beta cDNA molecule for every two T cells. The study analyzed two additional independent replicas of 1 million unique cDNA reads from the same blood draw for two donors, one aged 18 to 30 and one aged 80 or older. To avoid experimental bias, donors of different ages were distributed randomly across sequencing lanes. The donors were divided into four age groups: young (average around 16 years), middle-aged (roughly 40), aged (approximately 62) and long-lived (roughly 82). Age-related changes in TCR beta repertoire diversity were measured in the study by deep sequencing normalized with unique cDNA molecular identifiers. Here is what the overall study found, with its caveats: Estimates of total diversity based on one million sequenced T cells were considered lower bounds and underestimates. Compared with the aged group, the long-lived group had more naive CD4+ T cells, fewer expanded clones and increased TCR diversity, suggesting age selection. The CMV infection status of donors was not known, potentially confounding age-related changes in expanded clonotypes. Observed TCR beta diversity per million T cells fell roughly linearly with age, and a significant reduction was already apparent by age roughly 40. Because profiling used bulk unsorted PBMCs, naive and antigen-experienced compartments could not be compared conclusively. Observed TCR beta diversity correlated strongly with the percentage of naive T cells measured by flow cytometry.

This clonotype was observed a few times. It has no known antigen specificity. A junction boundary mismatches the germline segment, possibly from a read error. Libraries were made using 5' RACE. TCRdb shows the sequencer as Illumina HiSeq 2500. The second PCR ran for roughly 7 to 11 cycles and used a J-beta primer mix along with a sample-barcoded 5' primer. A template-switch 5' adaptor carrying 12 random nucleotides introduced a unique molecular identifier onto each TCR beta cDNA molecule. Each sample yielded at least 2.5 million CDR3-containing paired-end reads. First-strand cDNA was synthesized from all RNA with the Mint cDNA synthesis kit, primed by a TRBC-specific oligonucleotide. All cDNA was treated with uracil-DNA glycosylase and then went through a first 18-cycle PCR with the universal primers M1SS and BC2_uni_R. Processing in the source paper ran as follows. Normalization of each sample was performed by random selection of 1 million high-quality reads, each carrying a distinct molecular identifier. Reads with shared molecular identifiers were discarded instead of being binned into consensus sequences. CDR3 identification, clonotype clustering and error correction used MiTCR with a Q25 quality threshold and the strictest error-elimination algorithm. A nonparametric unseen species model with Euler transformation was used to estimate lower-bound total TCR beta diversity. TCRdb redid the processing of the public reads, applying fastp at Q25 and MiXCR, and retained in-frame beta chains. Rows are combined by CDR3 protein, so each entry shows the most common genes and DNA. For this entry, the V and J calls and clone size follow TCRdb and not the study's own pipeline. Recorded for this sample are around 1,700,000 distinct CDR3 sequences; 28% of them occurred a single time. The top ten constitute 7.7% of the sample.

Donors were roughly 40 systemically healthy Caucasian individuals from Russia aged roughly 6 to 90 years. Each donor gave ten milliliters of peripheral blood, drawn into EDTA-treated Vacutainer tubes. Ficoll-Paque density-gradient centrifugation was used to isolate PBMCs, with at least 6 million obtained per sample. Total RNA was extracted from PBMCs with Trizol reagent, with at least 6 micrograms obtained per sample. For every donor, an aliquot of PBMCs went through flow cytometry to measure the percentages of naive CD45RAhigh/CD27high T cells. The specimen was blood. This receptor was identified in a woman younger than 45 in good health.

In nucleotide form, the sequence is TGTACCACCAGCAGAGATTCCCACTCTAACTATGGCTACACCTTC. It specifies CTTSRDSHSNYGYTF. The rearranged segments are TRBV15 and TRBJ1-2, with the D segment identity uncertain. CDR1 and CDR2 (LNHNV, YYDKDF) derive from the germline V gene (reference sequence). The CDR3 holds 15 amino acids from the cysteine to the phenylalanine. The only DNA kept is the CDR3, 45 bases in frame from the first base.